A selection of T cell receptor beta chains follows, all from one sample in a study of response to subunit inactivated influenza vaccine. TCRdb called the RT-PCR reads again in MiXCR, with one record for every CDR3 protein. The sample includes hundreds of thousands of distinct CDR3 sequences, approximately 7.7% of them seen just once. The material sequenced was PBMCs from blood, taken roughly 24 months after vaccination. The receptors originated from a man between 50 and 69 years old who received an inactivated influenza vaccine. Each CDR3 is given with its conserved first and last residue. D genes are given only for firm matches. Clone size appears in some rows only: once, few, many, or a class for an expanded clone.

v_gene	d_gene	j_gene	abundance	CDR3nt	CDR3aa
TRBV6-1	TRBD1	TRBJ1-3	few	TGTGCCAGCACCGCAGACAGGGTCTCCGGAAACACCATATATTTT	CASTADRVSGNTIYF
TRBV7-2	.	TRBJ2-7	.	TGTGCCAGCAGCGAAAGAGCTGGGGGCCGGGAGCAGTACTTC	CASSERAGGREQYF
TRBV12-3/TRBV12-4	TRBD1	TRBJ1-2	few	TGTGCCAGCAGTTGGACAGGGATTGACTATGGCTACACCTTC	CASSWTGIDYGYTF
TRBV6-1	.	TRBJ2-3	few	TGTGCCAGCATCGCAGACAGGACAAACACAGATACGCAGTATTTT	CASIADRTNTDTQYF
TRBV6-6	.	TRBJ1-6	.	TGTGCCAGCACGGAGGGGGGGTCACCCCTCCACTTT	CASTEGGSPLHF
TRBV15	.	TRBJ2-3	many	TGTGCCACCAGCAGAGAGTATACGCAGTATTTT	CATSREYTQYF
TRBV7-2	TRBD2	TRBJ2-5	many	TGTGCCAGCAGCCCCCAGAGCGGGGGCGAGACCCAGTACTTC	CASSPQSGGETQYF
TRBV6-2/TRBV6-3	TRBD2	TRBJ2-1	few	TGTGCCAGCAGGGGGTTCAGCGGGAGGGGGACCTACAATGAGCAGTTCTTC	CASRGFSGRGTYNEQFF
TRBV19	.	TRBJ2-4	.	TGTGCCAGTAGTAGGACAGCCAAAAACATTCAGTACTTC	CASSRTAKNIQYF
TRBV2	.	TRBJ1-5	.	TGTGCCAGCAGTGAAGATTGGGGTCATCAGCCCCAGCATTTT	CASSEDWGHQPQHF
TRBV28	TRBD1	TRBJ2-5	many	TGTGCCAGCAAGGGGGCCCCAGAGACCCAGTACTTC	CASKGAPETQYF
TRBV7-2	.	TRBJ1-5	many	TGTGCCAGCAGCTTAGAAGGAATCGGGAATCAGCCCCAGCATTTT	CASSLEGIGNQPQHF
TRBV20-1	TRBD2	TRBJ2-3	few	TGCAGTGCTGGATCGGGACTAGCGGGAAGCTTGGATACGCAGTATTTT	CSAGSGLAGSLDTQYF
TRBV28	.	TRBJ2-3	.	TGTGCCAGCAGTCCGTTGAAGCGGAAACGCAGCACAGATACGCAGTATTTT	CASSPLKRKRSTDTQYF
TRBV7-2	.	TRBJ2-7	few	TGTGCCAGCAGCCCTGGGGGTAGCGAGCAGTACTTC	CASSPGGSEQYF
TRBV15	.	TRBJ2-1	.	TGTGCCACCAGCAGAGAAGGCGGACCCTCCTACAATGAGCAGTTCTTC	CATSREGGPSYNEQFF
TRBV9	.	TRBJ2-2	many	TGTGCCAGCAGCGTAGCGGGAGTAAAGACCGGGGAGCTGTTTTTT	CASSVAGVKTGELFF
TRBV29-1	TRBD2	TRBJ2-7	many	TGCAGCGTGCTTAGCGGGGGGCCCTACGAGCAGTACTTC	CSVLSGGPYEQYF
TRBV20-1	TRBD2	TRBJ2-7	few	TGCAGTGCTAAGCTAGCGGGTATTACCTACGAGCAGTACTTC	CSAKLAGITYEQYF
TRBV11-2	.	TRBJ2-1	.	TGTGCCAGCAGCTTTCCGGAGAGGGTAGGGGATGAGCAGTTCTTC	CASSFPERVGDEQFF
TRBV6-1	.	TRBJ1-4	few	TGTGCCAGCAGCCCACAGCCCTCTCAGGAAAAACTGTTTTTT	CASSPQPSQEKLFF
TRBV20-1	.	TRBJ2-1	few	TGCAGTGCATCCTCCCCAGCGGATTACAATGAGCAGTTCTTC	CSASSPADYNEQFF
TRBV7-2	TRBD1	TRBJ2-1	many	TGTGCCAGCAGGACAGGGTTTTTCAATGAGCAGTTCTTC	CASRTGFFNEQFF
TRBV25-1	TRBD1	TRBJ2-1	few	TGTGCCAGCAGTGAAAGGCAGGGGGCAGGCAATGAGCAGTTCTTC	CASSERQGAGNEQFF
TRBV7-6	.	TRBJ2-3	many	TGTGCCAGCAGCTCGTTTCGCACAGATACGCAGTATTTT	CASSSFRTDTQYF
TRBV3-1	.	TRBJ1-1	few	TGTGCCAGCAGCCAAGTACAGTCATCTGAAGCTTTCTTT	CASSQVQSSEAFF
TRBV7-2	TRBD2	TRBJ2-1	many	TGTGCCAGCAGCCCCGGACTAGCGGGACGCAATGAGCAGTTCTTC	CASSPGLAGRNEQFF
TRBV10-3	.	TRBJ2-7	.	TGTGCCATCAGTGAGCGGGGGGCTTCCTACGAGCAGTACTTC	CAISERGASYEQYF
TRBV10-1	.	TRBJ2-2	.	TGCGCCAGCGGGAAACCCATACATCTGACAAAAAACACCGGGGAGCTGTTTTTT	CASGKPIHLTKNTGELFF
TRBV7-9	TRBD1	TRBJ2-7	few	TGTGCCAGCAGCATCACCGACAGGGGGGACTACGAGCAGTACTTC	CASSITDRGDYEQYF
TRBV20-1	TRBD1	TRBJ2-3	.	TGCAGTGCTAGTCCCCGGGACAGCCTTTTTAGGTCAGATACGCAGTATTTT	CSASPRDSLFRSDTQYF
TRBV5-1	.	TRBJ2-6	many	TGCGCCAGCAGCTTGGACGGGCTCCTCGGAGGCGGGGCCAACGTCCTGACTTTC	CASSLDGLLGGGANVLTF
TRBV5-1	.	TRBJ1-1	few	TGCGCCAGCATGGAACAGGGGAACACTGAAGCTTTCTTT	CASMEQGNTEAFF
TRBV29-1	TRBD1	TRBJ1-2	many	TGCAGCGTTGAACGGGGACAGGGGCCCTATAGTGGCTACACCTTC	CSVERGQGPYSGYTF
TRBV7-8	.	TRBJ2-3	.	TGTGCCAGCAGCCTGGGGGCACTCACTAAGATAGGGGGAACAGATACGCAGTATTTT	CASSLGALTKIGGTDTQYF
TRBV7-9	.	TRBJ2-5	few	TGTGCCAGCAGTCCGGACTCGTTTTATGCGACCCAGTACTTC	CASSPDSFYATQYF
TRBV21-1	.	TRBJ2-7	few	TGTGCCAGCAGCAGGACAGGGGGCGACTACGAGCAGTACTTC	CASSRTGGDYEQYF
TRBV20-1	TRBD1	TRBJ2-4	few	TGCAGTGCACTCCGGGACAGGGGGCCGGGCATTCAGTACTTC	CSALRDRGPGIQYF
TRBV20-1	.	TRBJ2-5	few	TGCAGTGCTAGTCGGGGGCGCGTGATAGAGACCCAGTACTTC	CSASRGRVIETQYF
TRBV7-6	TRBD2	TRBJ2-3	few	TGTGCCAGCATGGGTGGAGCGGGGGGGTACCACACAGATACGCAGTATTTT	CASMGGAGGYHTDTQYF
TRBV7-8	TRBD1	TRBJ1-3	few	TGTGCCAGCAGCCCGACAGGGAGACCAGGAGGAAACACCATATATTTT	CASSPTGRPGGNTIYF
TRBV5-1	TRBD1	TRBJ2-2	few	TGCGCCAGCCAGGGACAGGGTGCCACCGGGGAGCTGTTTTTT	CASQGQGATGELFF
TRBV27	.	TRBJ1-2	.	TGTGCCAGCAGTTTAGGGCCAGCATACTATGGCTACACCTTC	CASSLGPAYYGYTF
TRBV7-8	.	TRBJ2-5	few	TGTGCCAGCAGCCGACCGGGGTGGCTAGAGACCCAGTACTTC	CASSRPGWLETQYF
TRBV5-1	.	TRBJ2-7	many	TGCGCCAGCAGCTTGGCTTCAGGAGGGGAGCAGTACTTC	CASSLASGGEQYF
TRBV7-2	.	TRBJ2-7	many	TGTGCCAGCAGCTTAGTCCCCCCGGGGAGGGGGTCCTACGAGCAGTACTTC	CASSLVPPGRGSYEQYF
TRBV20-1	TRBD1	TRBJ2-2	few	TGCAGTGCTAGACCTGGGACAGCGAACACCGGGGAGCTGTTTTTT	CSARPGTANTGELFF
TRBV19	TRBD1	TRBJ2-7	few	TGTGCCAGTAGAAAGGGACAGGCCTACGAGCAGTACTTC	CASRKGQAYEQYF
TRBV3-1	.	TRBJ2-3	many	TGTGCCAGCAGCCAAGATCCAGGCGACACAGATACGCAGTATTTT	CASSQDPGDTDTQYF
TRBV10-1	.	TRBJ2-7	few	TGCGCCAGCAGTGAGGGGCCAGGGGCCTGGGAGCAGTACTTC	CASSEGPGAWEQYF